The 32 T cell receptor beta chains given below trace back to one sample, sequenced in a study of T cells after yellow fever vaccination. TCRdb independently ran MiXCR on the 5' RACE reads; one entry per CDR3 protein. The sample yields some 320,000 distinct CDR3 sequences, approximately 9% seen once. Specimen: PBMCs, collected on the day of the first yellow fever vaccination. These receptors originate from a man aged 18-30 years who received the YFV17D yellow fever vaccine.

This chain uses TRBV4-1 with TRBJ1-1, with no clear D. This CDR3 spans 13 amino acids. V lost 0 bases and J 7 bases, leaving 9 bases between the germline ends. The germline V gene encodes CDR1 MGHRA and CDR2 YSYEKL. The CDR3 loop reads CASSQDGLLEAFF. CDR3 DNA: TGCGCCAGCAGCCAAGATGGGCTACTTGAAGCTTTCTTT.

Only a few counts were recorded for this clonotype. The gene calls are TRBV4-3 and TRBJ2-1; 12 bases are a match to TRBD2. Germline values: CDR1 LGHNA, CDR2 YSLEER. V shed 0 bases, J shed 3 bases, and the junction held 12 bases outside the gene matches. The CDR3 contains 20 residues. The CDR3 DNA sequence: TGCGCCAGCAGCCAAGATAGGGGCCTAGCGGGGGGGCTCTTCTACAATGAGCAGTTCTTC. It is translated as CASSQDRGLAGGLFYNEQFF.

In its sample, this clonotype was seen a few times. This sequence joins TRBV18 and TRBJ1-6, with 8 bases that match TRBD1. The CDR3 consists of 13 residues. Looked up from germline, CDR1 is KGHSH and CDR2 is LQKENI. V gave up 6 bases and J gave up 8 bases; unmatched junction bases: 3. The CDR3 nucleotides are TGTGCCAGCTCGGGGACAGGTGATTCACCCCTCCACTTT. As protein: CASSGTGDSPLHF.

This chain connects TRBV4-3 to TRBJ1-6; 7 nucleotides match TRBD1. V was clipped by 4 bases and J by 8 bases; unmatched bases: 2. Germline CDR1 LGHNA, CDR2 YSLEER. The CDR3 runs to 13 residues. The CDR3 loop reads CASSLGGDSPLHF. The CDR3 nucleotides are TGCGCCAGCAGCCTAGGGGGCGATTCACCCCTCCACTTT.

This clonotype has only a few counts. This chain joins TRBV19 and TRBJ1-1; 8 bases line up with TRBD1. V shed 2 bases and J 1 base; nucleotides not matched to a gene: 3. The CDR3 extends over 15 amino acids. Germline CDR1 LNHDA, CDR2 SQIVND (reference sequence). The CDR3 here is CASSIRTGKNTEAFF. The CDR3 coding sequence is TGTGCCAGTAGTATACGGACAGGGAAGAACACTGAAGCTTTCTTT.

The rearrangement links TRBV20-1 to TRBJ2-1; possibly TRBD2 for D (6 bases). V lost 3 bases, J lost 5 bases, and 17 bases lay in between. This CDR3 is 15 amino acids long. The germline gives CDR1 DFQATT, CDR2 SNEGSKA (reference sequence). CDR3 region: CSASNEIAVNNEQFF. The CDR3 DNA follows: TGCAGTGCTAGTAATGAAATAGCGGTGAACAATGAGCAGTTCTTC.

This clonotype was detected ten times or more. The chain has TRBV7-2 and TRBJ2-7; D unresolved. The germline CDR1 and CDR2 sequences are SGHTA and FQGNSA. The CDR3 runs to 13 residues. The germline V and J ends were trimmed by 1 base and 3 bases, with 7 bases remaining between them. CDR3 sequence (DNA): TGTGCCAGCAGCTTAGGTGCCATCTACGAGCAGTACGTC. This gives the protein CASSLGAIYEQYV.

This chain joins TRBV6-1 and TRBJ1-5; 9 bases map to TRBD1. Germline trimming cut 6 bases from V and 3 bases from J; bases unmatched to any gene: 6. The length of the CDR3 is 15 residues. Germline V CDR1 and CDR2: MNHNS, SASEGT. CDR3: CASSLGQGHNQPQHF. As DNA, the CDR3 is TGTGCCAGCAGCCTTGGACAGGGGCACAATCAGCCCCAGCATTTT.

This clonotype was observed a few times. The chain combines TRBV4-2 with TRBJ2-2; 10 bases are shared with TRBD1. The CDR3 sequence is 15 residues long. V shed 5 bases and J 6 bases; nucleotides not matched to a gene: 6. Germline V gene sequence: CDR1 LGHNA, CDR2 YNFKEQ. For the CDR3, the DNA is TGTGCCAGCAGCACCGGGACAGGGGAAGCCGGGGAGCTGTTTTTT. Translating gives CASSTGTGEAGELFF.

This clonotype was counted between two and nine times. For the CDR3, the DNA is TGCGCCAGCAGCTTGGTTCTAGCGGGGTCCAATGAGCAGTTCTTC. Amino acid sequence: CASSLVLAGSNEQFF. The rearrangement uses TRBV5-1 and TRBJ2-1, with 9 positions matching TRBD2. V lost 0 bases to trimming and J lost 6 bases; unmatched junction nucleotides: 4. The CDR3 covers 15 residues. Looked up from germline, CDR1 is SGHRS and CDR2 is YFSETQ.

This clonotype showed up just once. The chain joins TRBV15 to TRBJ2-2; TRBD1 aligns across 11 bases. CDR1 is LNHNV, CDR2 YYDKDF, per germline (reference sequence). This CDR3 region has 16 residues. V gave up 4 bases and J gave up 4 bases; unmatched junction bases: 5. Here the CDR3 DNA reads TGTGCCACCAGCATGGACAGGGGGCGAGGCACCGGGGAGCTGTTTTTT. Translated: CATSMDRGRGTGELFF.

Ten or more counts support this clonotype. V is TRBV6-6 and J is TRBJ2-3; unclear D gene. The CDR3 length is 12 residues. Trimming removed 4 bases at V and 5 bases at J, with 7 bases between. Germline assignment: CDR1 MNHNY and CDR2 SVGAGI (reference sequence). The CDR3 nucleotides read TGTGCCAGCAGTTTATCTTTAGATACGCAGTATTTT. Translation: CASSLSLDTQYF.

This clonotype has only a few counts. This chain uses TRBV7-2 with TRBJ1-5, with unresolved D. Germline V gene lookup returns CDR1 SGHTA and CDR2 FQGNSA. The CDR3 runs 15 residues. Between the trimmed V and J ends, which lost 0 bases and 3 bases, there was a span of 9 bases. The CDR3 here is CASSLAYGPNQPQHF. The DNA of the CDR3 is TGTGCCAGCAGCTTAGCGTACGGCCCCAATCAGCCCCAGCATTTT.

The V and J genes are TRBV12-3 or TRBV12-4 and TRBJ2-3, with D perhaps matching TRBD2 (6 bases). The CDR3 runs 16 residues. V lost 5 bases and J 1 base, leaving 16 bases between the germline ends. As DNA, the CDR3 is TGTGCCAGCAGTGCCCACGGGTCTAGCGGCACAGATACGCAGTATTTT. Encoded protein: CASSAHGSSGTDTQYF.

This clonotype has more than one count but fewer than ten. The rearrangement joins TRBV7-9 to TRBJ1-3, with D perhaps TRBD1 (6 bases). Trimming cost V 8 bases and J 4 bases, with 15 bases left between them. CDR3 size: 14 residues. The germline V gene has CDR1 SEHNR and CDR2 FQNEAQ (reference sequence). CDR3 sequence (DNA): TGTGCCAGCGAACCAGGGGTTACCGGAAACACCATATATTTT. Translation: CASEPGVTGNTIYF.

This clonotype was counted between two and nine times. CDR3 nucleotide sequence: TGTGCCAGCAAGTGGCTACAGGGCGGCGATCAGCCCCAGCATTTT. It codes for CASKWLQGGDQPQHF. This rearrangement joins TRBV2 to TRBJ1-5; tentative D call: TRBD1 (6 bases). V dropped 7 bases and J dropped 5 bases, with 18 bases sitting between them. This CDR3 is built from 15 residues. The V gene's germline CDR1 is SNHLY and CDR2 FYNNEI.

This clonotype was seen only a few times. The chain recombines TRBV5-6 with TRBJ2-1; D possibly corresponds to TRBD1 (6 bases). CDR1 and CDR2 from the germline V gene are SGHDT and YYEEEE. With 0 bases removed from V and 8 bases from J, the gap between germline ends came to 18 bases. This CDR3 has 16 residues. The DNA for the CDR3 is TGTGCCAGCAGCTTGGTGGGTCAGGGGCGACTGGATGAGCAGTTCTTC. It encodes CASSLVGQGRLDEQFF. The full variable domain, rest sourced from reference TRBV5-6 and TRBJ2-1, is DAGVTQSPTHLIKTRGQQVTLRCSPKSGHDTVSWYQQALGQGPQFIFQYYEEEERQRGNFPDRFSGHQFPNYSSELNVNALLLGDSALYLCASSLVGQGRLDEQFFGPGTRLTVL.

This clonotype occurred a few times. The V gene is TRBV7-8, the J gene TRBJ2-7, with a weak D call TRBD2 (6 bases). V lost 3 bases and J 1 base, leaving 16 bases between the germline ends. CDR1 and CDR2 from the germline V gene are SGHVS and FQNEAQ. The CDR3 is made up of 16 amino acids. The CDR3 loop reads CASSLGILGGSYEQYV. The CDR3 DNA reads TGTGCCAGCAGCTTGGGGATTTTGGGGGGATCCTACGAGCAGTACGTC.

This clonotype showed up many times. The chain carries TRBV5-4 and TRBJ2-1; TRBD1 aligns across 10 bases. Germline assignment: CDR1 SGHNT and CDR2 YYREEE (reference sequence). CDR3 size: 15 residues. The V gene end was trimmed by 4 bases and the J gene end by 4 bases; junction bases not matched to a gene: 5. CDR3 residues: CASSLGQGIYNEQFF. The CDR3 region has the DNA TGTGCCAGCAGCCTGGGACAGGGGATATACAATGAGCAGTTCTTC.

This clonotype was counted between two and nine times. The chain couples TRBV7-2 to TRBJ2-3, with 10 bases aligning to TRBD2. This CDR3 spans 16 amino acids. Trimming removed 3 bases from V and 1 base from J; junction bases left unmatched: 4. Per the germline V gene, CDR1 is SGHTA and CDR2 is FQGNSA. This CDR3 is CASSFRLAGGTDTQYF. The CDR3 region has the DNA TGTGCCAGCAGCTTTAGGCTAGCGGGGGGCACAGATACGCAGTATTTT.

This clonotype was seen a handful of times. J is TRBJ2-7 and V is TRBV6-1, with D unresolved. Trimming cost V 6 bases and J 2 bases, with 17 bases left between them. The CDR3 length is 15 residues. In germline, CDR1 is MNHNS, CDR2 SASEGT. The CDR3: CASSTDARLTYEQYF. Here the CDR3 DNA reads TGTGCCAGCAGCACGGACGCCCGCCTGACCTACGAGCAGTACTTC.

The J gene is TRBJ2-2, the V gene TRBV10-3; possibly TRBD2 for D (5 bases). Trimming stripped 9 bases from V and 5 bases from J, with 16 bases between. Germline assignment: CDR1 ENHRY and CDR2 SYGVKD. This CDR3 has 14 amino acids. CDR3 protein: CAIASGSGTGELFF. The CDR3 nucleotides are TGTGCCATTGCATCGGGGTCGGGTACCGGGGAGCTGTTTTTT.

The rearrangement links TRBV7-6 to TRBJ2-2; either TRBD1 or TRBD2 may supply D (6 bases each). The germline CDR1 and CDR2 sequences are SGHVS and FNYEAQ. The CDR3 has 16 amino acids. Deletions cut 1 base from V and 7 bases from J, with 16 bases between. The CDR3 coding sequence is TGTGCCAGCAGCTTAGGGCCCGGGGGCTCTAGCGGGGAGCTGTTTTTT. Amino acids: CASSLGPGGSSGELFF. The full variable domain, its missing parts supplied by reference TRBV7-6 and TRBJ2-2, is GAGVSQSPRYKVTKRGQDVALRCDPISGHVSLYWYRQALGQGPEFLTYFNYEAQQDKSGLPNDRFSAERPEGSISTLTIQRTEQRDSAMYRCASSLGPGGSSGELFFGEGSRLTVL.

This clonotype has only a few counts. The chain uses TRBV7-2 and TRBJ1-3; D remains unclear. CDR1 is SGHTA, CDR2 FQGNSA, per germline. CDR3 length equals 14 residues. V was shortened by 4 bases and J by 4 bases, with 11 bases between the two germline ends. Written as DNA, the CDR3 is TGTGCCAGCAGCTCCTTAACGACAGGAAACACCATATATTTT. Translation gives CASSSLTTGNTIYF.

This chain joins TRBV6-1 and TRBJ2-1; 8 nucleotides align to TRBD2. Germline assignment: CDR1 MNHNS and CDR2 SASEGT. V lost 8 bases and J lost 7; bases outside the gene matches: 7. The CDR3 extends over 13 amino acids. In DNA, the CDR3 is TGTGCCAGCCGGGGGGGGGTTGGAAATGAGCAGTTCTTC. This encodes CASRGGVGNEQFF.

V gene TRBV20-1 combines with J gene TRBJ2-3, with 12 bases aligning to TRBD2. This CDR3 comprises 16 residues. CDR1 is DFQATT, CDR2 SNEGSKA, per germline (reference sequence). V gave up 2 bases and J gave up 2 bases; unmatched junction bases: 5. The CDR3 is CSARRSSGGATDTQYF. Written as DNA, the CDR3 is TGCAGTGCTAGAAGGTCTAGCGGGGGGGCCACAGATACGCAGTATTTT.

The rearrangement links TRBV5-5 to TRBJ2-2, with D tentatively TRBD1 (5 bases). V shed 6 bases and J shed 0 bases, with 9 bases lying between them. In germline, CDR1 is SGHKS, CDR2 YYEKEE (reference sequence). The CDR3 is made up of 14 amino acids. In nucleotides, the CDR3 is TGTGCCAGCACGGTGGGGCCGAACACCGGGGAGCTGTTTTTT. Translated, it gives CASTVGPNTGELFF.

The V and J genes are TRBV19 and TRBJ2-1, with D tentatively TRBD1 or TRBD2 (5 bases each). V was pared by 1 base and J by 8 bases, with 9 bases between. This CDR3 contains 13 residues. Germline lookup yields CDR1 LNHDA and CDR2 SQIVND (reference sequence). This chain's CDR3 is CASSIGGYDEQFF. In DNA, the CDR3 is TGTGCCAGTAGTATAGGGGGGTACGATGAGCAGTTCTTC.

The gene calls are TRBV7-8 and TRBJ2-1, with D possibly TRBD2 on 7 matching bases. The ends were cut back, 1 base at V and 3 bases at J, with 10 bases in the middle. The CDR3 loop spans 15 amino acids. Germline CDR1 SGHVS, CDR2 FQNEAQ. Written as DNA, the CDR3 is TGTGCCAGCAGCTTAGAGGGGGGGTTCTACAATGAGCAGTTCTTC. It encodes CASSLEGGFYNEQFF.

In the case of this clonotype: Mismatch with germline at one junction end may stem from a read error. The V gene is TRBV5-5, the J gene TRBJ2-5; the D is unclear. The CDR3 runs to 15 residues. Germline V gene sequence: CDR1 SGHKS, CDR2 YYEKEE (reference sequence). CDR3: CASSFEHPSQEAQYF. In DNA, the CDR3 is TGTGCCAGCAGCTTCGAGCACCCGTCCCAAGAGGCCCAGTACTTC.

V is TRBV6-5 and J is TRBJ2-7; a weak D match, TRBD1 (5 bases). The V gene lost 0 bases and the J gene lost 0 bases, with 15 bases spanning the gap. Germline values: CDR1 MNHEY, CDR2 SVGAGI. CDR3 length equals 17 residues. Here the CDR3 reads CASSYSTPGLHSYEQYV. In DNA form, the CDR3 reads TGTGCCAGCAGTTACTCGACACCAGGGTTACACTCCTACGAGCAGTACGTC.

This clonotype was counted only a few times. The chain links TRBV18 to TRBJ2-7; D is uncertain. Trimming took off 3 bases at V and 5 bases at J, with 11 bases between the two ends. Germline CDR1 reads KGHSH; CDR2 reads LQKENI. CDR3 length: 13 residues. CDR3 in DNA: TGTGCCAGCTCACCCGGCCAAAGAAACGAGCAGTACTTC. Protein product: CASSPGQRNEQYF.